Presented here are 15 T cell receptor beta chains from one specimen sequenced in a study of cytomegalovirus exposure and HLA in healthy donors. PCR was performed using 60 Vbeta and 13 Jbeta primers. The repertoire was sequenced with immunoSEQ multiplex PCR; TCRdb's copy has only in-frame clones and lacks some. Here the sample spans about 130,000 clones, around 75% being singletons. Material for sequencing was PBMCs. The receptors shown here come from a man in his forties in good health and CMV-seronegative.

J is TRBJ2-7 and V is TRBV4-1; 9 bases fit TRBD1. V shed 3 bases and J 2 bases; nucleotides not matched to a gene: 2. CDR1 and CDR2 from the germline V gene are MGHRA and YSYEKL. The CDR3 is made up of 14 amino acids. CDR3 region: CASSQGQGAYEQYF. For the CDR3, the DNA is TGCGCCAGCAGCCAGGGACAGGGAGCCTACGAGCAGTACTTC.

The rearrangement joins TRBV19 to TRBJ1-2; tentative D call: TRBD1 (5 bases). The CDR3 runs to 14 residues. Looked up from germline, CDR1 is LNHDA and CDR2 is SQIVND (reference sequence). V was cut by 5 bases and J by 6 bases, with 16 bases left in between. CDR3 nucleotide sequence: TGTGCCAGTAGTGAAACACAGGTCCTAAATGGCTACACCTTC. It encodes CASSETQVLNGYTF.

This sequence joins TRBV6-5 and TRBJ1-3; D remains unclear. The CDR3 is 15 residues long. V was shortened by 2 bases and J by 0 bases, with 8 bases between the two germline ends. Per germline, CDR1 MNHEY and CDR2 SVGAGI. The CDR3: CASSYRRSSGNTIYF. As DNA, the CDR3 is TGTGCCAGCAGTTACAGGAGGAGCTCTGGAAACACCATATATTTT.

DNA for the CDR3: TGTGCCAGTAGTATAGGTTTCAGGATCAATCAGCCCCAGCATTTT. Amino acids: CASSIGFRINQPQHF. This chain uses TRBV19 with TRBJ1-5; D unresolved. The V gene's germline CDR1 is LNHDA and CDR2 SQIVND (reference sequence). Trimming removed 1 base from V and 3 bases from J, with 10 bases in between. The CDR3 totals 15 residues.

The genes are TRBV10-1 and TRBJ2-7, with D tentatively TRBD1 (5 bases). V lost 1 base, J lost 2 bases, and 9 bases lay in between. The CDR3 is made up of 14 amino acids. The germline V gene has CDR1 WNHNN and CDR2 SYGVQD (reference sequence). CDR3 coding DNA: TGCGCCAGCAGTGAGTACAGGAGTCCCTACGAGCAGTACTTC. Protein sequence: CASSEYRSPYEQYF.

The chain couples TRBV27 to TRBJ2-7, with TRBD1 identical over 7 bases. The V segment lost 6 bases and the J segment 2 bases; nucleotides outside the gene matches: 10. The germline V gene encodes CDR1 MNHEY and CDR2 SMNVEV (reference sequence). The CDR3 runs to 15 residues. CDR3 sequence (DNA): TGTGCCAGCAGAGCTTACAGGGGCTTGACCTACGAGCAGTACTTC. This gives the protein CASRAYRGLTYEQYF.

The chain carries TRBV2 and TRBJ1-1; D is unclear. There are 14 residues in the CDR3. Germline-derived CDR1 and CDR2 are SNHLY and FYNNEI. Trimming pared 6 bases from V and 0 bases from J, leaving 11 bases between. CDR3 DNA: TGTGCCAGCAGCTGGAGGAACGTGAACACTGAAGCTTTCTTT. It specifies CASSWRNVNTEAFF.

DNA for the CDR3: TGTGCCAGCAGTTTAGCGCAGGGGTTCTATGGCTACACCTTC. Encoded protein: CASSLAQGFYGYTF. The gene calls are TRBV27 and TRBJ1-2; tentative D call: TRBD1 (6 bases). Germline assignment: CDR1 MNHEY and CDR2 SMNVEV (reference sequence). This CDR3 has 14 amino acids. V lost 2 bases, J lost 4 bases, and 11 bases lay in between.

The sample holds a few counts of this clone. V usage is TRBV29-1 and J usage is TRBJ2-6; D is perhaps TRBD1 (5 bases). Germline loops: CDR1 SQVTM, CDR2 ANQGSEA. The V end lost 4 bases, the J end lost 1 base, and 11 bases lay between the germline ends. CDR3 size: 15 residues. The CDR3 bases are TGCAGCGTTGGGGCAGGGTCATCTGGGGCCAACGTCCTGACTTTC. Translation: CSVGAGSSGANVLTF.

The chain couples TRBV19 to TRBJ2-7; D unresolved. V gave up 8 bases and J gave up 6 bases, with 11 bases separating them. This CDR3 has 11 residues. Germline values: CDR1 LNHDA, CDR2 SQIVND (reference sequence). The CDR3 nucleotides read TGTGCCAGTGGGCTTCGGCCCGAGCAGTACTTC. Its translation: CASGLRPEQYF.

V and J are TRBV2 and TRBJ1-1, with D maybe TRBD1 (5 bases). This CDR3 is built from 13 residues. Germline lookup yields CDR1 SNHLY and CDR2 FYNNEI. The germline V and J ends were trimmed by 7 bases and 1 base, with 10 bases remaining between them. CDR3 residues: CASTLDRNTEAFF. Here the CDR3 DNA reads TGTGCCAGCACCTTAGACAGGAACACTGAAGCTTTCTTT. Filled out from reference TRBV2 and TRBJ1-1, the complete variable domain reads EPEVTQTPSHQVTQMGQEVILRCVPISNHLYFYWYRQILGQKVEFLVSFYNNEISEKSEIFDDQFSVERPDGSNFTLKIRSTKLEDSAMYFCASTLDRNTEAFFGQGTRLTVV.

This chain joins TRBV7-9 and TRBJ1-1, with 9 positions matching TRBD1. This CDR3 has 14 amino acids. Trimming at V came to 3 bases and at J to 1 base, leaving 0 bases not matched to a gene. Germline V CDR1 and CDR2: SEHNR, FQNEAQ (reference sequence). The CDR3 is CASSLGQGNTEAFF. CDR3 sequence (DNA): TGTGCCAGCAGCTTGGGACAGGGGAACACTGAAGCTTTCTTT.

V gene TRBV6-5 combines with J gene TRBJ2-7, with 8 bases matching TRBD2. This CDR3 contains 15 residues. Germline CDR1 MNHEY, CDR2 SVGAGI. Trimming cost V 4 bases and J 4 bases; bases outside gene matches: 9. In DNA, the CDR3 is TGTGCCAGCAGTTTCCCGGGACTAGGCTTTTACGAGCAGTACTTC. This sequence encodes CASSFPGLGFYEQYF.

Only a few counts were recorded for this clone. Here the CDR3 reads CASSRDRGNEKLFF. CDR3 sequence (DNA): TGTGCCAGCAGTCGGGACAGGGGGAATGAAAAACTGTTTTTT. The chain couples TRBV5-8 to TRBJ1-4; 11 positions agree with TRBD1. V trimming: 5 bases; J trimming: 5 bases; junction bases outside the gene matches: 2. Germline loops: CDR1 SGHTS, CDR2 YDEGEE. This CDR3 has 14 amino acids.

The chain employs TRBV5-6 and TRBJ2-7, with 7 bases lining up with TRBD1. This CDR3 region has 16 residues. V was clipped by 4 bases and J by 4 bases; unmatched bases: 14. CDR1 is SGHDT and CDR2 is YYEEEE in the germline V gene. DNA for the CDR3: TGTGCCAGCAGCCCGGATCCCGGGACAGCCAGTTACGAGCAGTACTTC. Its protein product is CASSPDPGTASYEQYF.